The following is a T cell receptor beta chain sequence with its context. Its antigen remains unknown. V was shortened by 5 bases and J by 0 bases, with 11 bases between the two germline ends. The germline CDR1 and CDR2 sequences are SGHAT and FQNNGV. The length of the CDR3 is 16 residues. Researchers prepared the TCRbeta library using unique molecular identifiers, the study reports. TCRdb re-derived calls from the PCR reads in MiXCR, one entry per CDR3 protein. The sample carries some 81,000 distinct CDR3 sequences, 12% to 15% recorded once. The data were taken from a study of T-cell reconstitution after alpha-beta-depleted transplantation in children. Study findings and constraints: Most T-cell counts and diversity one year after the transplant came from T cells that were newly produced. Reports say that about two months after transplant, the alpha-beta T cells came out of several hundred graft clones that had expanded. Elevated TCRbeta diversity at day 60 was traced, in some patients, to surviving recipient T cells and thymic progenitors.

This specimen consisted of PBMCs, mostly from graft donor cells, obtained 180 days after TCRalphabeta/CD19-depleted stem cell transplant. The TCR was taken from a male patient between 2 and 15 years old who had a stem cell transplant for acute lymphoblastic leukemia, so the T cells may come from the graft donor. This chain links TRBV11-2 with TRBJ2-6; no definite D call. CDR3 region: CASSTRKRSGANVLTF. In nucleotides, the CDR3 is TGTGCCAGCAGCACCCGAAAGCGCTCTGGGGCCAACGTCCTGACTTTC.